These 2 T cell receptor beta chains were all obtained from the same sample, sequenced in a study of response to subunit inactivated influenza vaccine. TCRdb independently ran MiXCR on the RT-PCR reads; one entry per CDR3 protein. The profile shows approximately 500,000 distinct CDR3 sequences, 10% to 15% of them singletons. The sequencing here drew on PBMCs from blood, taken roughly 46 days after vaccination. These receptors all come from a man aged 45-65 years who received an inactivated influenza vaccine.

This clonotype was counted only a few times. The chain uses TRBV5-1 and TRBJ1-2; D is unresolved. The CDR3 has 15 amino acids. The germline CDR1 and CDR2 sequences are SGHRS and YFSETQ. V gave up 0 bases and J gave up 4 bases, with 13 bases separating them. CDR3 nucleotides: TGCGCCAGCAGCTTGGATGGGGAAAGGATCTATGGCTACACCTTC. This encodes CASSLDGERIYGYTF.

This chain links TRBV15 with TRBJ1-5; D not resolved. The CDR3 has 16 amino acids. CDR1 is LNHNV and CDR2 is YYDKDF in the germline V gene (reference sequence). V was shortened by 3 bases and J by 0 bases, with 12 bases between the two germline ends. Written as DNA, the CDR3 is TGTGCCACCAGCAGCATGGGAGGATATAGCAATCAGCCCCAGCATTTT. Translated: CATSSMGGYSNQPQHF.